This T cell receptor beta chain was retrieved from a study of T cell responses to AZD1222 COVID-19 vaccine. Study information: Pooled in the analysis were second doses at about 4 or about 12 weeks. Overall study results and limits: Reportedly, nearly half of unique spike TCRs recognized epitopes outside B.1.351/B.1.1.7 mutations.

As concerns this clone: Its cognate antigen is unknown.

Only in-frame clones appear in the TCRdb table, and some are missing; sequencing was by immunoSEQ multiplex PCR. The sample lists 72,000 or so clones; 90% were seen once. Between the trimmed V and J ends, which lost 4 bases and 0 bases, there was a span of 4 bases. The V gene's germline CDR1 is SGHDN and CDR2 FVKESK. The CDR3 is 13 amino acids. The sequence came from an adult in good health. This chain joins TRBV14 and TRBJ1-5; D is uncertain. Sequenced here: peripheral blood, sampled on day 0 of AZD1222 vaccination. Written as DNA, the CDR3 is TGTGCCAGCAGCCCCAGTAGCAATCAGCCCCAGCATTTT. It translates to CASSPSSNQPQHF.